This paragraph covers one T cell receptor beta chain sequence. Methods used by the authors: Estimated nucleated cell counts came from reference gene primer amplification. Using immunoSEQ multiplex PCR, the repertoire was profiled, and TCRdb retains in-frame clones only, with some absent. That table is the source of V, J and clone size, and D and trimming were worked out from the DNA. The profile shows under 250,000 clones, 75% to 90% of them singletons. These data are taken from a study of blood T cell repertoires in COVID-19. Study-wide context: Material from acute and convalescent COVID-19 was sourced from the United States, Italy and Spain.

V was pared by 1 base and J by 2 bases, with 9 bases between. Germline V gene data show CDR1 as LNHNV and CDR2 as YYDKDF (reference sequence). This CDR3 has 14 residues. The V gene is TRBV15, the J gene TRBJ2-7; D perhaps matches TRBD2 (6 bases). The sequencing input was peripheral blood. This receptor was obtained from a man between 60 and 75 years old who had recovered from COVID-19. The CDR3 DNA is TGTGCCACCAGCAGAGGCGGGACTGCCTACGAGCAGTACTTC. Translated: CATSRGGTAYEQYF.